This T cell receptor (beta chain) was found in a study of blood T cells in healthy people across ages. For the second PCR, which ran for about 7 to 12 cycles, a sample-barcoded 5' primer and a J-beta primer mix were used. A single record per CDR3 protein comes from TCRdb applying MiXCR to the 5' RACE reads. The sample carries about 1 million distinct CDR3 sequences, under 45% recorded once. J gave up 4 bases and V 3 bases, and 5 bases lay outside the gene matches. The CDR3 is made up of 15 amino acids. CDR1 and CDR2 (germline): SGDLS, YYNGEE. A few counts support this clonotype. J is TRBJ2-1 and V is TRBV9; 9 bases agree with TRBD2. The sequenced sample was blood. This TCR was recovered from a woman between 55 and 75 years old in good health. CDR3 nucleotide sequence: TGTGCCAGCAGCGATAGTGCGGGAGGGTACAATGAGCAGTTCTTC. It specifies CASSDSAGGYNEQFF.